Listed here are 23 T cell receptor beta chains from one sample, sequenced in a study of high-grade serous ovarian cancer treatment subgroups. Tumor samples were taken before definitive surgery or chemotherapy. The method was immunoSEQ multiplex PCR; TCRdb's version includes in-frame clones alone and lacks a portion of them. The sample yields fewer than 9,000 clones, 76% seen once. The specimen sequenced was tumor tissue. The receptors derive from a human donor with high-grade serous ovarian cancer.

V is TRBV15 and J is TRBJ2-7; tentatively, D is TRBD1 (5 bases). This CDR3 has 14 amino acids. CDR1 is LNHNV, CDR2 YYDKDF, per germline (reference sequence). V lost 6 bases and J 3 bases, leaving 15 bases between the germline ends. The CDR3 region is CATSQGWFGYEQYF. The DNA of the CDR3 is TGTGCCACCAGTCAGGGTTGGTTTGGCTACGAGCAGTACTTC.

V gene TRBV18 combines with J gene TRBJ2-6; D is uncertain. Germline CDR1 KGHSH, CDR2 LQKENI. V was shortened by 1 base and J by 3 bases, with 4 bases between the two germline ends. The CDR3 extends over 14 amino acids. CDR3 nucleotides: TGTGCCAGCTCACCACAGGGTGGGGCCAACGTCCTGACTTTC. Protein: CASSPQGGANVLTF.

The chain links TRBV7-9 to TRBJ1-6; tentatively, D is TRBD1 (5 bases). The CDR3 is 14 residues long. Deletions cut 11 bases from V and 0 bases from J, with 11 bases between. CDR1 and CDR2 from the germline V gene are SEHNR and FQNEAQ (reference sequence). In nucleotides, the CDR3 is TGTGCCTCGGGGGGGAGCTCCTATAATTCACCCCTCCACTTT. This translates into CASGGSSYNSPLHF.

V is TRBV7-9 and J is TRBJ2-3; 13 bases match TRBD2. V gave up 3 bases and J gave up 0 bases; unmatched junction bases: 3. The CDR3 runs to 17 residues. Germline-derived CDR1 and CDR2 are SEHNR and FQNEAQ (reference sequence). DNA of the CDR3: TGTGCCAGCAGCTTGGGACTAGCGGGGAGTAGCACAGATACGCAGTATTTT. This translates into CASSLGLAGSSTDTQYF.

The rearrangement joins TRBV11-2 to TRBJ2-3; weak D call: TRBD2 (5 bases). This CDR3 spans 13 amino acids. The V gene's germline CDR1 is SGHAT and CDR2 FQNNGV. Trimming removed 1 base from V and 6 bases from J, with 8 bases in between. The CDR3 DNA reads as TGTGCCAGCAGCTTAGGGAGGCACGATACGCAGTATTTT. The encoded protein is CASSLGRHDTQYF.

This chain links TRBV19 with TRBJ2-3; 11 bases fit TRBD2. This CDR3 is 17 amino acids long. V dropped 2 bases and J dropped 1; count of bases not matched to a gene: 5. CDR1 is LNHDA, CDR2 SQIVND, per germline (reference sequence). CDR3: CASSITGLAERTDTQYF. The CDR3 nucleotides are TGTGCCAGTAGTATAACGGGACTAGCGGAGCGCACAGATACGCAGTATTTT.

This chain links TRBV9 with TRBJ1-2; 9 bases line up with TRBD1. V gave up 4 bases and J gave up 7 bases; unmatched junction bases: 14. This CDR3 spans 16 amino acids. CDR1 and CDR2 from the germline V gene are SGDLS and YYNGEE. The CDR3: CASSPWGTGTGTGYTF. CDR3 bases: TGTGCCAGCAGCCCTTGGGGGACCGGGACAGGGACTGGCTACACCTTC.

This rearrangement joins TRBV19 to TRBJ2-7; D may be TRBD1 (6 bases). From germline, CDR1 is LNHDA and CDR2 SQIVND (reference sequence). The CDR3 loop spans 14 amino acids. Trimming took off 7 bases at V and 1 base at J, with 14 bases between the two ends. CDR3 residues: CASTRDRTSYEQYF. The DNA of the CDR3 is TGTGCCAGTACTCGCGACAGGACATCCTACGAGCAGTACTTC.

This clone has more than one count but fewer than ten. The chain recombines TRBV10-1 with TRBJ2-3; no clear D. Germline values: CDR1 WNHNN, CDR2 SYGVQD (reference sequence). The germline V and J ends were trimmed by 5 bases and 2 bases, with 5 bases remaining between them. The CDR3 extends over 12 amino acids. The CDR3 bases are TGCGCCAGCAGTCCGTCCACAGATACGCAGTATTTT. It is translated as CASSPSTDTQYF.

This chain links TRBV4-2 with TRBJ1-2; 10 positions agree with TRBD1. CDR3 length equals 21 residues. Per the germline V gene, CDR1 is LGHNA and CDR2 is YNFKEQ. V lost 4 bases, J lost 0 bases, and 20 bases stayed unmatched. CDR3 residues: CASSRGTGANLFTNSNYGYTF. The CDR3 DNA reads TGTGCCAGCAGCCGTGGGACAGGGGCAAATCTCTTTACGAATTCTAACTATGGCTACACCTTC.

This chain connects TRBV5-5 to TRBJ2-3; 7 bases are shared with TRBD1. After removal of 1 base from V and 0 bases from J, the junction contained 8 bases not matched to a gene. From germline, CDR1 is SGHKS and CDR2 YYEKEE (reference sequence). This CDR3 has 17 amino acids. The CDR3 nucleotides are TGTGCCAGCAGCTTGTGGGGACAGCGACCTAGCACAGATACGCAGTATTTT. It specifies CASSLWGQRPSTDTQYF.

The J gene is TRBJ2-3, the V gene TRBV5-1; D gene uncertain. CDR1 is SGHRS, CDR2 YFSETQ, per germline. V was clipped by 6 bases and J by 2 bases, with 4 bases between them. This CDR3 spans 11 amino acids. CDR3 in amino acids: CASTLTDTQYF. CDR3 in DNA: TGCGCCAGCACCCTCACAGATACGCAGTATTTT. Together with reference TRBV5-1 and TRBJ2-3, the CDR3 gives the full variable domain: KAGVTQTPRYLIKTRGQQVTLSCSPISGHRSVSWYQQTPGQGLQFLFEYFSETQRNKGNFPGRFSGRQFSNSRSEMNVSTLELGDSALYLCASTLTDTQYFGPGTRLTVL.

The genes are TRBV19 and TRBJ1-1; 7 positions agree with TRBD1. The J segment lost 1 base and the V segment lost 5 bases, leaving 4 bases of the junction unmatched. Germline CDR1 is LNHDA and CDR2 is SQIVND (reference sequence). CDR3 length: 14 residues. The CDR3 reads CASSAYRGNTEAFF. CDR3 sequence (DNA): TGTGCCAGTAGTGCGTACAGGGGGAACACTGAAGCTTTCTTT.

The CDR3 DNA reads TGTGCCAGCAGCTTAGGTGGACAGACCTATGGCTACACCTTC. Translation gives CASSLGGQTYGYTF. The V call is TRBV7-8, the J call TRBJ1-2, with D tentatively TRBD1 (6 bases). The germline V and J ends were trimmed by 1 base and 4 bases, with 10 bases remaining between them. Per the germline V gene, CDR1 is SGHVS and CDR2 is FQNEAQ. This CDR3 has 14 residues.

The rearrangement joins TRBV5-1 to TRBJ1-1, with D possibly being TRBD1 (5 bases). The CDR3 has 15 amino acids. Germline CDR1 SGHRS, CDR2 YFSETQ. The V gene lost 0 bases and the J gene lost 2 bases, with 11 bases spanning the gap. The CDR3 region is CASSLAGTANTEAFF. Written as DNA, the CDR3 is TGCGCCAGCAGCTTGGCCGGGACGGCAAACACTGAAGCTTTCTTT. Variable domain in full (rest from reference TRBV5-1 and TRBJ1-1): KAGVTQTPRYLIKTRGQQVTLSCSPISGHRSVSWYQQTPGQGLQFLFEYFSETQRNKGNFPGRFSGRQFSNSRSEMNVSTLELGDSALYLCASSLAGTANTEAFFGQGTRLTVV.

This clone showed up just once. The chain links TRBV2 to TRBJ2-5; TRBD2 aligns across 7 bases. V shed 7 bases and J 4 bases; nucleotides not matched to a gene: 6. This CDR3 is 13 amino acids long. Germline assignment: CDR1 SNHLY and CDR2 FYNNEI. DNA for the CDR3: TGTGCCAGCATCGAGCGGGGAAGAGAGACCCAGTACTTC. This translates into CASIERGRETQYF.

The chain combines TRBV4-3 with TRBJ1-1; D is ambiguous. The V end lost 0 bases, the J end lost 1 base, and 9 bases lay between the germline ends. CDR1 is LGHNA, CDR2 YSLEER, per germline. CDR3 size: 15 residues. The DNA of the CDR3 is TGCGCCAGCAGCCAAGATCTGGACTGGAACACTGAAGCTTTCTTT. Protein: CASSQDLDWNTEAFF.

CDR3 residues: CASSPVERWETQYF. The CDR3 DNA is TGTGCCAGCAGCCCGGTGGAGCGGTGGGAGACCCAGTACTTC. The V gene is TRBV7-8, the J gene TRBJ2-5; possible D gene TRBD2, 5 bases. Per germline, CDR1 SGHVS and CDR2 FQNEAQ. The V end lost 5 bases, the J end lost 5 bases, and 15 bases lay between the germline ends. There are 14 residues in the CDR3. Full variable domain (remainder filled in from reference TRBV7-8 and TRBJ2-5): GAGVSQSPRYKVAKRGQDVALRCDPISGHVSLFWYQQALGQGPEFLTYFQNEAQLDKSGLPSDRFFAERPEGSVSTLKIQRTQQEDSAVYLCASSPVERWETQYFGPGTRLLVL.

In this sample, this clone turned up once. This sequence joins TRBV7-2 and TRBJ1-5; D gene unclear. This CDR3 spans 15 amino acids. Trimming stripped 2 bases from V and 0 bases from J, with 8 bases between. Germline-derived CDR1 and CDR2 are SGHTA and FQGNSA. The CDR3 nucleotides read TGTGCCAGCAGCTTACGGGTATTTAGCAATCAGCCCCAGCATTTT. It codes for CASSLRVFSNQPQHF.

The chain carries TRBV5-6 and TRBJ1-2; a weak D match, TRBD1 (5 bases). The V and J ends lost 5 bases and 2 bases respectively, with 22 bases between them. The germline V gene encodes CDR1 SGHDT and CDR2 YYEEEE. The CDR3 runs to 17 residues. CDR3 DNA: TGTGCCAGCAGTTCTCCCCGGGCCACGAGGGGCAACTATGGCTACACCTTC. Encoded protein: CASSSPRATRGNYGYTF.

The chain is built from TRBV6-1 and TRBJ2-3; possibly TRBD2 for D (6 bases). V lost 5 bases and J 1 base, leaving 13 bases between the germline ends. The CDR3 runs 15 residues. CDR1 is MNHNS and CDR2 is SASEGT in the germline V gene. CDR3 residues: CASSPRRGRTDTQYF. DNA for the CDR3: TGTGCCAGCAGTCCTAGGAGGGGCCGCACAGATACGCAGTATTTT.

The chain combines TRBV2 with TRBJ2-3; 7 bases match TRBD1. Per germline, CDR1 SNHLY and CDR2 FYNNEI. J was trimmed by 2 bases and V by 6 bases; bases with no gene match: 8. This CDR3 contains 15 residues. CDR3 loop: CASSGDRDYTDTQYF. CDR3 sequence (DNA): TGTGCCAGCAGCGGGGACAGAGACTACACAGATACGCAGTATTTT.

In its sample, this clone was seen once. The J gene is TRBJ1-5, the V gene TRBV13; the D gene is possibly TRBD1 (5 bases). Germline V lookup: CDR1 PRHDT, CDR2 FYEKMQ (reference sequence). Trimming cost V 10 bases and J 1 base, with 20 bases left between them. This CDR3 comprises 16 residues. This CDR3 reads CANLVGRWGSNQPQHF. The CDR3 region has the DNA TGTGCCAACCTAGTCGGGAGGTGGGGGAGCAATCAGCCCCAGCATTTT.